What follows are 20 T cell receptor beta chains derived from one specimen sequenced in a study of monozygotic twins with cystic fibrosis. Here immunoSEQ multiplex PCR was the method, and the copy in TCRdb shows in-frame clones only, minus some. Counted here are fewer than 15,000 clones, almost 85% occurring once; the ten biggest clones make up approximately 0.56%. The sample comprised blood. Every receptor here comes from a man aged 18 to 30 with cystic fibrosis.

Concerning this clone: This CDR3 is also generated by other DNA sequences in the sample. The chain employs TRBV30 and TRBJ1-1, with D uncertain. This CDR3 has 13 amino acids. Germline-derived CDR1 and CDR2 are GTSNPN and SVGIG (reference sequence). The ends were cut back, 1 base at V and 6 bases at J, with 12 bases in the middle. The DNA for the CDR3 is TGTGCCTGGAGTGCCAGCCCTCCGCCTGAAGCTTTCTTT. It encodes CAWSASPPPEAFF.

The CDR3 sequence is CASRRPGDEQYF. The CDR3 nucleotides are TGCGCCAGCAGGCGACCTGGGGACGAGCAGTACTTC. The V gene is TRBV5-1, the J gene TRBJ2-7; D unclear. Germline V CDR1 and CDR2: SGHRS, YFSETQ. This CDR3 contains 12 residues. V was pared by 5 bases and J by 5 bases, with 11 bases between.

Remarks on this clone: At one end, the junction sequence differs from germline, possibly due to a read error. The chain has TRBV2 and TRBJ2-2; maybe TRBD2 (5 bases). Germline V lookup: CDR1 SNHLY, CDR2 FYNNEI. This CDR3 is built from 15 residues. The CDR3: CASSSRVLETGKLFF. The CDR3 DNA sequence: TGTGCCAGCAGTTCCAGAGTCCTGGAAACCGGGAAGCTGTTTTTT.

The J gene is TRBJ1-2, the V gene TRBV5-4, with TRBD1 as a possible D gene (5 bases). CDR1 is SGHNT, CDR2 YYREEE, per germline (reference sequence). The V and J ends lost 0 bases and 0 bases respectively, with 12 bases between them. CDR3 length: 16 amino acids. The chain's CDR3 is CASSLVMGTTNYGYTF. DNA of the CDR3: TGTGCCAGCAGCTTGGTAATGGGGACCACTAACTATGGCTACACCTTC.

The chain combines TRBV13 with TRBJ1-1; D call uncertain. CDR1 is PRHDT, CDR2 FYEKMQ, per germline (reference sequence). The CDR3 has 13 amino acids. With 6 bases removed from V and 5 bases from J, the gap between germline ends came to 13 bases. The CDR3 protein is CASRLSRRTEAFF. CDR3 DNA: TGTGCCAGCAGGCTATCAAGGCGGACTGAAGCTTTCTTT. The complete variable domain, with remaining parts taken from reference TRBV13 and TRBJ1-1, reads AAGVIQSPRHLIKEKRETATLKCYPIPRHDTVYWYQQGPGQDPQFLISFYEKMQSDKGSIPDRFSAQQFSDYHSELNMSSLELGDSALYFCASRLSRRTEAFFGQGTRLTVV.

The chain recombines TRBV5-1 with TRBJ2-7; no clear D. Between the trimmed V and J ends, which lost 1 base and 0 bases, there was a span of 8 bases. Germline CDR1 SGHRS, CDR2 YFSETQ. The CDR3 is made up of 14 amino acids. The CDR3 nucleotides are TGCGCCAGCAGCTTGATCGTCAGCTCCTACGAGCAGTACTTC. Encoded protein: CASSLIVSSYEQYF.

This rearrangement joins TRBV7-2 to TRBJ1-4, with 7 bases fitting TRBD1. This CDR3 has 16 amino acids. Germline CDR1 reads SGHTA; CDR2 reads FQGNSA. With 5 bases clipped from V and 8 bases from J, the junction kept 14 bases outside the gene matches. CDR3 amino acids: CASSRGAGGGEEKLFF. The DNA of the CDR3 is TGTGCCAGCAGCCGAGGGGCAGGGGGAGGAGAGGAAAAACTGTTTTTT.

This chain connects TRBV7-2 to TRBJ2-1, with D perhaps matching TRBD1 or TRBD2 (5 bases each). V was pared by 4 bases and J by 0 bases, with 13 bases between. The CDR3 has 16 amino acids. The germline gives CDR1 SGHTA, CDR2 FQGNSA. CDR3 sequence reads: CASSYLGRSSYNEQFF. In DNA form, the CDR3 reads TGTGCCAGCAGCTACCTGGGACGGAGCTCCTACAATGAGCAGTTCTTC.

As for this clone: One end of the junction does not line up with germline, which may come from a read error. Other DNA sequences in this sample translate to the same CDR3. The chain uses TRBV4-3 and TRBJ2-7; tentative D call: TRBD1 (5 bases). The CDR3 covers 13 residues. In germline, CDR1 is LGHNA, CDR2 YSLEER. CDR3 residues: CASSQDRGYEQYF. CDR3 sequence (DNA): TGCGCCAGCAGTCAAGACAGAGGTTACGAGCAGTACTTC.

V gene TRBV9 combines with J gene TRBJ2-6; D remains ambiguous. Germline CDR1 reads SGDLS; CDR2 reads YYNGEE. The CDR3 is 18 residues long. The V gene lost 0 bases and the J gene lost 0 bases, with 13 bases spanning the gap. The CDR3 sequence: CASSVDANATSGANVLTF. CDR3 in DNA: TGTGCCAGCAGCGTAGACGCTAACGCAACCTCTGGGGCCAACGTCCTGACTTTC.

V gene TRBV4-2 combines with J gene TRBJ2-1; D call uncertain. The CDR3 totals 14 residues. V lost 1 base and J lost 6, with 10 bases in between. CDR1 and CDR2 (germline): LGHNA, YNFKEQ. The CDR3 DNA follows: TGTGCCAGCAGCCAAGGGTTAGCCTTCAATGAGCAGTTCTTC. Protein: CASSQGLAFNEQFF.

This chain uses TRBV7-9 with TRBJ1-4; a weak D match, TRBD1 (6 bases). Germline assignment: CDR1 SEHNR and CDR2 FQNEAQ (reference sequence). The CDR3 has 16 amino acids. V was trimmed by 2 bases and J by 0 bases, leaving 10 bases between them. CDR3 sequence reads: CASSLIRGATNEKLFF. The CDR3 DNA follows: TGTGCCAGCAGCTTAATCAGGGGTGCAACTAATGAAAAACTGTTTTTT.

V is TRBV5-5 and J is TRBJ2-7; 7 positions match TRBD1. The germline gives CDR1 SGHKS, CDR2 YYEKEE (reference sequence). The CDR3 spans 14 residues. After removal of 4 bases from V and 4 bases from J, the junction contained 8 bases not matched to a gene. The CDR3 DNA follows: TGTGCCAGCAGCCTGGCAGACAGGGTATACGAGCAGTACTTC. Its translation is CASSLADRVYEQYF.

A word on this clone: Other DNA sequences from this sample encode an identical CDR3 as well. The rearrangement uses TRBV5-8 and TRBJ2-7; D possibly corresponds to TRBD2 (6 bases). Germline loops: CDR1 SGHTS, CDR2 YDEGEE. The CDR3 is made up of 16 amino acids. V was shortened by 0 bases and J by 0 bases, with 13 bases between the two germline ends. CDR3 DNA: TGTGCCAGCAGCTTGGGGGGGGACGGGATCTCCTACGAGCAGTACTTC. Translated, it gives CASSLGGDGISYEQYF.

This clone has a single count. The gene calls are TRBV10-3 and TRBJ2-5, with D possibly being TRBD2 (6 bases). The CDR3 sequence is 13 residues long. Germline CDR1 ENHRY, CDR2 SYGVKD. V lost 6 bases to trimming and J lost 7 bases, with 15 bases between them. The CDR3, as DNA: TGTGCCATCAGCGTGGGGGACGGGGGGACCCAGTACTTC. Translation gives CAISVGDGGTQYF.

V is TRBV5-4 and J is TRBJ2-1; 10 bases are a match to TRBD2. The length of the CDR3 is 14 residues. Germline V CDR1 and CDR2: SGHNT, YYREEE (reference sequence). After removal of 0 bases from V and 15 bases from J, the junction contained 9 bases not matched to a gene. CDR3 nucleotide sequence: TGTGCCAGCAGCTTGGAAACAGCGGGGGGGATTCGGTTCTTC. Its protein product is CASSLETAGGIRFF.

The CDR3 here is CAPYGPGTEAFF. The CDR3 DNA follows: TGTGCCCCCTACGGTCCAGGCACTGAAGCTTTCTTT. This sequence joins TRBV5-3 and TRBJ1-1; D unresolved. TRBV5-3 is reported as an ORF; its role is uncertain. This CDR3 is built from 12 residues. V was cut by 10 bases and J by 4 bases, with 14 bases left in between.

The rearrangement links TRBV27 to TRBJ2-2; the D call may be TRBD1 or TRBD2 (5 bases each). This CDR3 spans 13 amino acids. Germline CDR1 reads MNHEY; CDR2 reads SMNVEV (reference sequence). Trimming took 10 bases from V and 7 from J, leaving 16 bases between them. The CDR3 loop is CATGTAKGGELFF. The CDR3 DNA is TGTGCCACCGGGACCGCTAAGGGCGGGGAGCTGTTTTTT.

The CDR3 region is CASTLGALNTGELFF. The CDR3 nucleotides read TGTGCCAGTACCCTAGGCGCCCTTAACACCGGGGAGCTGTTTTTT. The genes are TRBV19 and TRBJ2-2; no definite D call. In germline, CDR1 is LNHDA, CDR2 SQIVND (reference sequence). The V gene lost 7 bases and the J gene lost 2 bases, with 14 bases spanning the gap. The CDR3 runs 15 residues. Full variable domain (outside the CDR3, taken from reference TRBV19 and TRBJ2-2): DGGITQSPKYLFRKEGQNVTLSCEQNLNHDAMYWYRQDPGQGLRLIYYSQIVNDFQKGDIAEGYSVSREKKESFPLTVTSAQKNPTAFYLCASTLGALNTGELFFGEGSRLTVL.

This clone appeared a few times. CDR3 nucleotides: TGTGCCACCAGCAGAGCCACGACAGGGTACCGCCCCCGGGAGCTGTTTTTT. It encodes CATSRATTGYRPRELFF. The chain is built from TRBV15 and TRBJ2-2; 7 positions match TRBD1. Germline trimming cut 1 base from V and 9 bases from J; bases unmatched to any gene: 14. The CDR3 has 17 amino acids. The germline gives CDR1 LNHNV, CDR2 YYDKDF (reference sequence).